This section outlines one T cell receptor (beta chain) sequence together with its context. This sample was included in a study of blood T cell repertoires in COVID-19. Study overall: Researchers got acute and convalescent COVID-19 samples from the United States, Italy and Spain. T cells, B-cell-depleted T cells, or PBMCs supplied cDNA or gDNA.

Study processing details: Scientists estimated how many nucleated cells there were by amplifying reference gene primers. Method: immunoSEQ multiplex PCR; TCRdb's copy keeps in-frame clones and lacks some. Clone size and V and J calls were adopted from that table, with D and trimming inferred from the DNA. The profile shows 100,000 to 150,000 clones, around nine tenths of them singletons. J gave up 5 bases and V 4 bases, and 3 bases lay outside the gene matches. The germline V gene has CDR1 LNHDA and CDR2 SQIVND (reference sequence). The CDR3 runs to 13 residues. The sample was peripheral blood. The receptor's source is a woman of 80 years or more with acute or convalescent COVID-19. V and J are TRBV19 and TRBJ1-1, with 8 bases aligning to TRBD1. The CDR3 DNA follows: TGTGCCAGTAGTACCGACAGGGGAACTGAAGCTTTCTTT. As protein: CASSTDRGTEAFF.